These T cell receptor beta chains were read from a single sample in a study of beta chain features in type 1 diabetes. The assay was immunoSEQ multiplex PCR, and TCRdb's table has in-frame clones only and misses some. The sample consists of a few hundred thousand clones, over 8.5% of them appearing once. What was sequenced was central memory CD4+ T cells from blood. Receptors originate from a man younger than 40 with type 1 diabetes. Each CDR3 is given with its conserved first and last residue. D genes are given only for firm matches. The listing skips clone size in some rows; elsewhere it reads once, few, many or a size class.

J: TRBJ1-5
D: -
V: TRBV7-2
size: few
CDR3: CASSFVDSPLGQPQHF
DNA: TGTGCCAGCAGCTTTGTGGACAGCCCCTTGGGTCAGCCCCAGCATTTT

J: TRBJ2-4
D: -
V: TRBV15
size: many
CDR3: CATSRDNGNRYF
DNA: TGTGCCACCAGCAGAGATAACGGGAACAGGTACTTC

J: TRBJ2-2
D: TRBD1
V: TRBV10-3
size: few
CDR3: CAISGRTGGDGELFF
DNA: TGTGCCATCAGTGGTAGGACAGGGGGCGACGGGGAGCTGTTTTTT

J: TRBJ1-4
D: -
V: TRBV28
size: many
CDR3: CASLGATNEKLFF
DNA: TGTGCCAGTCTGGGGGCAACTAATGAAAAACTGTTTTTT

J: TRBJ1-5
D: -
V: TRBV7-3
size: -
CDR3: CASSSYRDMGPQHF
DNA: TGTGCCAGCAGCTCCTACCGCGACATGGGGCCCCAGCATTTT

J: TRBJ2-5
D: -
V: TRBV7-9
size: many
CDR3: CASSLASETQYF
DNA: TGTGCCAGCAGCTTAGCTTCCGAGACCCAGTACTTC

J: TRBJ2-3
D: -
V: TRBV4-2
size: few
CDR3: CASSQNLASDTQYF
DNA: TGTGCCAGCAGCCAAAATCTAGCCTCAGATACGCAGTATTTT

J: TRBJ2-7
D: -
V: TRBV6-1
size: -
CDR3: CASSFSRGNYEQYF
DNA: TGTGCCAGCAGTTTCTCAAGAGGGAACTACGAGCAGTACTTC

J: TRBJ2-3
D: -
V: TRBV7-9
size: few
CDR3: CASSLFGSTDTQYF
DNA: TGTGCCAGCAGCTTATTCGGTAGCACAGATACGCAGTATTTT

J: TRBJ2-1
D: TRBD1
V: TRBV6-5
size: few
CDR3: CASSSSGGDEQFF
DNA: TGTGCCAGCAGTTCCTCAGGGGGCGATGAGCAGTTCTTC

J: TRBJ1-3
D: -
V: TRBV28
size: -
CDR3: CASSLIGVGNTIYF
DNA: TGTGCCAGCAGTTTAATAGGGGTTGGAAACACCATATATTTT

J: TRBJ2-6
D: -
V: TRBV9
size: few
CDR3: CASSPRAPSGANVLTF
DNA: TGTGCCAGCAGCCCCCGGGCTCCGAGTGGGGCCAACGTCCTGACTTTC

J: TRBJ2-1
D: -
V: TRBV4-1
size: -
CDR3: CASSQVVSRNEQFF
DNA: TGCGCCAGCAGCCAAGTAGTGAGTAGGAATGAGCAGTTCTTC

J: TRBJ2-5
D: -
V: TRBV4-3
size: few
CDR3: CASSQETQYF
DNA: TGCGCCAGCAGCCAAGAGACCCAGTACTTC

J: TRBJ2-5
D: -
V: TRBV25-1
size: few
CDR3: CASNKEAGRETQYF
DNA: TGTGCCAGCAACAAGGAGGCGGGTCGGGAGACCCAGTACTTC

J: TRBJ2-3
D: -
V: TRBV6-6
size: many
CDR3: CASSYRGSTDTQYF
DNA: TGTGCCAGCAGTTACAGGGGTAGCACAGATACGCAGTATTTT

J: TRBJ2-1
D: TRBD1
V: TRBV9
size: few
CDR3: CASSVGQGRGEQFF
DNA: TGTGCCAGCAGCGTTGGACAGGGTCGGGGTGAGCAGTTCTTC